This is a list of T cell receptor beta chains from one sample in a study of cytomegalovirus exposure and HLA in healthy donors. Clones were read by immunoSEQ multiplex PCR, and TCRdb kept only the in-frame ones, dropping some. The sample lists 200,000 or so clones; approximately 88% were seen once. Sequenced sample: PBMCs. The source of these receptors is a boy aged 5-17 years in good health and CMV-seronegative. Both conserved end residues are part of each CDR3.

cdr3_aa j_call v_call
CASSEGLAGVLINEQFF TRBJ2-1 TRBV9
CASSPLTGDEQYF TRBJ2-7 TRBV7-9
CASISKGYLATEAFF TRBJ1-1 TRBV5-4
CASSIGTFETQYF TRBJ2-5 TRBV6-5
CASSLGTSGYEQYF NA TRBV5-6
CASSGTRSAKHNEQFF TRBJ2-1 TRBV7-3
CASGTGSSYEQYF TRBJ2-7 TRBV7-2
CASSYSRETQYF TRBJ2-5 TRBV6-5
CASSPKVGIAGNEQFF TRBJ2-1 TRBV11-2
CASSLFSHETQYF TRBJ2-5 TRBV27
CASGDSNTEAFF TRBJ1-1 TRBV7-3
CASSPHISGRNQPQHF TRBJ1-5 TRBV4-1
CASSLLETGGLTEAFF TRBJ1-1 TRBV18
CASSHLYESYNEQFF TRBJ2-1 TRBV4-2
CASSWGQTGNTGELFF TRBJ2-2 TRBV11-1
CASSSYDRDNQPQHF TRBJ1-5 TRBV5-8
CATSDSANEKLFF TRBJ1-4 TRBV6-4
CAWSRDRGSEQYF TRBJ2-7 TRBV30
CASSADSILHEQYF TRBJ2-7 TRBV5-1
CASSDDTSGSKTQYF TRBJ2-5 TRBV6-1
CAIRNDLGNQPQHF TRBJ1-5 TRBV10-3
CASSLATSFRGEQFF TRBJ2-1 TRBV7-2
CASIRLAGENTGELFF TRBJ2-2 TRBV2
CASSYGGGSAKNIQYF TRBJ2-4 TRBV7-2
CASMRNNEQFF TRBJ2-1 TRBV9
CASSPGTSDNEQFF TRBJ2-1 TRBV9
CASSEHRTYEQYF TRBJ2-7 TRBV6-1
CASSLAQGTREKLFF TRBJ1-4 TRBV7-2
CASSKEGQGGYGYTF TRBJ1-2 TRBV5-4
CSSGTRLTQYF TRBJ2-5 TRBV6-1
CASSKGQGRTPDEKLFF TRBJ1-4 TRBV5-1